This passage covers 5 T cell receptor beta chains from one sample sequenced in a study of CD8 T cells in ankylosing spondylitis. TCRdb re-derived calls from the 5' RACE reads in MiXCR, one entry per CDR3 protein. The sample consists of approximately 200,000 distinct CDR3 sequences, roughly 13% of them appearing once. Sequenced: blood, either unsorted or a sorted T cell fraction (not recorded which). The receptors were gathered from a male donor with ankylosing spondylitis or in good health (not recorded which).

This clonotype is a singleton in its sample. The V and J genes are TRBV24-1 and TRBJ2-1; no clear D. This CDR3 has 11 residues. V was clipped by 5 bases and J by 8 bases, with 6 bases between them. CDR1 KGHDR and CDR2 SFDVKD come from the germline V gene. CDR3 sequence (DNA): TGTGCCACCAGTGTTGTGTATGAGCAGTTCTTC. Protein product: CATSVVYEQFF.

This chain links TRBV20-1 with TRBJ2-7, with 13 positions matching TRBD2. Trimming cost V 1 base and J 5 bases; bases outside gene matches: 11. The CDR3 is made up of 17 amino acids. Looked up from germline, CDR1 is DFQATT and CDR2 is SNEGSKA (reference sequence). DNA of the CDR3: TGCAGTGCTAGAGCGAAAATTACTAGCGGGAGGGCCCACGAGCAGTACTTC. Protein sequence: CSARAKITSGRAHEQYF.

This clonotype was observed a few times. The V call is TRBV4-1, the J call TRBJ1-2; D perhaps matches TRBD1 (6 bases). CDR1 is MGHRA and CDR2 is YSYEKL in the germline V gene. The CDR3 totals 15 residues. Between the trimmed V and J ends, which lost 0 bases and 7 bases, there was a span of 15 bases. The CDR3 coding sequence is TGCGCCAGCAGCCAAGAGGGGCTCGGGGGCGTTGGCTACACCTTC. Encoded protein: CASSQEGLGGVGYTF.

This clonotype occurred a few times. The V call is TRBV25-1, the J call TRBJ2-1, with unresolved D. Germline CDR1 MGHDK, CDR2 SYGVNS. The CDR3 runs to 15 residues. Trimming cost V 1 base and J 2 bases, with 9 bases left between them. The CDR3 sequence is CASSEWSTAYNEQFF. The CDR3 nucleotides read TGTGCCAGCAGTGAATGGTCAACGGCCTACAATGAGCAGTTCTTC.

This clonotype was seen many times. The gene calls are TRBV29-1 and TRBJ2-1; D might be TRBD2 (6 bases). This CDR3 is built from 17 residues. The germline CDR1 and CDR2 sequences are SQVTM and ANQGSEA. Deletions cut 2 bases from V and 0 bases from J, with 17 bases between. CDR3: CSVELWRDGSSYNEQFF. As DNA, the CDR3 is TGCAGCGTTGAATTATGGCGGGATGGGAGCTCCTACAATGAGCAGTTCTTC.